These 13 T cell receptor beta chains share one sample of origin, sequenced in a study of blood T cells in healthy people across ages. Next came a second PCR, run for 7 to 11 cycles, which used a sample-barcoded 5' primer along with a J-beta primer mix. MiXCR, applied by TCRdb to the 5' RACE reads, yields one record per CDR3 protein. The profile shows 600,000 or so distinct CDR3 sequences, about 30% of them singletons. The sample was blood. These receptor sequences come from a woman aged 80 or over in good health.

The chain recombines TRBV3-1 with TRBJ1-2; TRBD1 matches 8 bases. This CDR3 contains 13 residues. V lost 8 bases to trimming and J lost 8 bases; unmatched junction nucleotides: 10. Germline V gene data show CDR1 as LGHDT and CDR2 as YNNKEL (reference sequence). CDR3 amino acids: CASGQGSSGGYTF. CDR3 DNA: TGTGCCAGCGGACAGGGAAGTAGTGGCGGCTACACCTTC.

This clonotype was detected many times. The gene calls are TRBV4-3 and TRBJ1-1; no reliable D call. V lost 0 bases to trimming and J lost 5 bases, with 10 bases between them. The germline V gene has CDR1 LGHNA and CDR2 YSLEER. The CDR3 totals 14 residues. The DNA of the CDR3 is TGCGCCAGCAGCCAAGATTCGGGGATTACTGAAGCTTTCTTT. Translating it yields CASSQDSGITEAFF.

This clonotype was found many times. The genes are TRBV6-2 or TRBV6-3 and TRBJ1-1; TRBD1 matches at 7 bases. Trimming cost V 7 bases and J 4 bases; bases outside gene matches: 6. Germline V lookup: CDR1 MNHEY, CDR2 SVGEGT. CDR3 length: 13 residues. CDR3 amino acids: CASINRGFTEAFF. The CDR3 DNA is TGTGCCAGCATTAACAGGGGTTTCACTGAAGCTTTCTTT.

This clonotype was detected ten times or more. V and J are TRBV20-1 and TRBJ2-7; D not certain. V lost 0 bases to trimming and J lost 4 bases, with 16 bases between them. Germline CDR1 reads DFQATT; CDR2 reads SNEGSKA (reference sequence). This CDR3 is built from 15 residues. The CDR3 DNA reads as TGCAGTGCTAGAGATCTCGATCCCCACTCTTACGAGCAGTACTTC. This codes for CSARDLDPHSYEQYF.

As to this clonotype: This may be a read error: a much more frequent sequence differs by one nucleotide. V and J are TRBV6-5 and TRBJ2-1; D is possibly TRBD1 (6 bases). TRBJ2-7 explains the end of the DNA better; the J call may be wrong. The germline gives CDR1 MNHEY, CDR2 SVGAGI. The CDR3 consists of 13 residues. CDR3 in amino acids: CASSYDRYNEQYF. CDR3 DNA: TGTGCCAGCAGTTACGACAGGTACAATGAGCAGTACTTC.

The table lists this clonotype with a few counts. The chain links TRBV30 to TRBJ1-4; D is uncertain. Trimming shortened V by 7 bases and J by 7 bases, and 16 bases separated the two germline ends. This CDR3 comprises 13 residues. Germline CDR1 GTSNPN, CDR2 SVGIG (reference sequence). The CDR3 sequence is CAYYSYGGEKLFF. DNA for the CDR3: TGTGCCTACTACAGCTATGGTGGTGAAAAACTGTTTTTT. The variable domain in full, with the rest retrieved from reference TRBV30 and TRBJ1-4, is SQTIHQWPATLVQPVGSPLSLECTVEGTSNPNLYWYRQAAGRGLQLLFYSVGIGQISSEVPQNLSASRPQDRQFILSSKKLLLSDSGFYLCAYYSYGGEKLFFGSGTQLSVL.

CDR3 sequence (DNA): TGTGCCAGCAGCCGACTGGGGACGCTCAATTCACCCCTCCACTTT. Its protein product is CASSRLGTLNSPLHF. This chain connects TRBV12-3 or TRBV12-4 to TRBJ1-6; D is perhaps TRBD1 (5 bases). V shed 6 bases and J shed 7 bases, with 16 bases lying between them. The length of the CDR3 is 15 residues.

This clonotype has ten or more counts. The chain is built from TRBV6-4 and TRBJ2-3; 13 nucleotides line up with TRBD2. J lost 7 bases, V lost 5 bases, and 3 bases had no gene match. This CDR3 spans 14 amino acids. The germline V gene has CDR1 MRHNA and CDR2 SNTAGT. The CDR3 nucleotides read TGTGCCAGCAGTACTAGCGGGGGGGCCTATACGCAGTATTTT. Protein product: CASSTSGGAYTQYF.

Many counts were recorded for this clonotype. This chain uses TRBV7-6 with TRBJ2-5, with 7 positions matching TRBD1. This CDR3 region has 14 residues. Per germline, CDR1 SGHVS and CDR2 FNYEAQ. V was pared by 4 bases and J by 5 bases, with 7 bases of the junction left unmatched. The CDR3 region is CASSSVDRVETQYF. In DNA form, the CDR3 reads TGTGCCAGCAGCTCCGTCGACAGGGTGGAGACCCAGTACTTC.

This clonotype was recorded at least ten times. The chain employs TRBV28 and TRBJ2-1, with 8 bases identical to TRBD2. This CDR3 comprises 13 residues. V shed 10 bases and J 2 bases; nucleotides not matched to a gene: 4. The V gene's germline CDR1 is MDHEN and CDR2 SYDVKM. The CDR3 region has the DNA TGTGCCACCCGGGGACTAGCCTACAATGAGCAGTTCTTC. It specifies CATRGLAYNEQFF.

In nucleotides, the CDR3 is TGCGCCAGCAGCAGGCGGGACGGGTTGGGAAATTCACCCCTCCACTTT. Translation: CASSRRDGLGNSPLHF. The V call is TRBV5-1, the J call TRBJ1-6; a weak D match, TRBD1 (5 bases). The V gene lost 4 bases and the J gene lost 7 bases, with 18 bases spanning the gap. The CDR3 runs 16 residues. Germline assignment: CDR1 SGHRS and CDR2 YFSETQ.

The CDR3 region is CASSLPGRGTEAFF. CDR3 coding DNA: TGTGCCAGCAGTCTCCCGGGGAGGGGCACTGAAGCTTTCTTT. The chain combines TRBV28 with TRBJ1-1, with D tentatively TRBD1 (5 bases). Germline V gene data show CDR1 as MDHEN and CDR2 as SYDVKM. The V end lost 5 bases, the J end lost 4 bases, and 14 bases lay between the germline ends. The CDR3 extends over 14 amino acids.

This chain uses TRBV4-3 with TRBJ2-3; 7 nucleotides align to TRBD2. Trimming removed 0 bases from V and 2 bases from J; junction bases left unmatched: 5. The CDR3 spans 16 residues. Per the germline V gene, CDR1 is LGHNA and CDR2 is YSLEER. CDR3 region: CASSQEPSGNTDTQYF. The CDR3 nucleotides are TGCGCCAGCAGCCAAGAACCTAGCGGAAACACAGATACGCAGTATTTT.